This record concerns one TCR beta chain sequence. The clone's antigen remains unknown. A junction end diverges from the germline sequence, so it may reflect a read error. The CDR3 has 15 amino acids, counting the end cysteine and phenylalanine. The retained sequence is limited to the CDR3, 45 bases, with the frame set at the first base. For CDR1 and CDR2, the germline V gene lists SGHAT and FQNNGV. This specimen comes from a study of yellow fever vaccine responses in identical twins (dated by TCRdb to 2017 to 2018). Background for the entire study: Focusing on identical twins, the study followed the T cell clones that responded to the vaccine, and did so with precision. What the work shows at the level of the full study, not this receptor alone: The T cell response to vaccination in identical twins was reported by the authors to appear partly convergent and partly personalized.

Library generation was performed with RT-PCR. Sequencing instrument: Illumina HiSeq 2500. In-frame beta chains were kept once TCRdb had trimmed the public reads at Q25 with fastp and called clones with MiXCR. Each record represents a unique CDR3 protein, reported with the most common genes and DNA among its rows. The sample records approximately 16,000 distinct CDR3 sequences, roughly 80% of which are singletons. The top ten hold about 2% of the sample. The sequence was obtained from a woman between 18 and 29 years old who received the yellow fever vaccine. Donor details come from another sample of the same person, matched by shared clones. Recombination linked TRBV11-2 to TRBJ2-1, with 9 junctional bases fitting TRBD1. Sequenced here: T cells from blood (PBMCs), unsorted or a sorted subset (not recorded which), sampled before or after yellow fever vaccination (not recorded which). The CDR3 loop reads CASSLGQGPYSEQFF. Read as DNA, the sequence is TGTGCCAGCAGCCTCGGACAGGGGCCATACAGTGAGCAGTTCTTC.